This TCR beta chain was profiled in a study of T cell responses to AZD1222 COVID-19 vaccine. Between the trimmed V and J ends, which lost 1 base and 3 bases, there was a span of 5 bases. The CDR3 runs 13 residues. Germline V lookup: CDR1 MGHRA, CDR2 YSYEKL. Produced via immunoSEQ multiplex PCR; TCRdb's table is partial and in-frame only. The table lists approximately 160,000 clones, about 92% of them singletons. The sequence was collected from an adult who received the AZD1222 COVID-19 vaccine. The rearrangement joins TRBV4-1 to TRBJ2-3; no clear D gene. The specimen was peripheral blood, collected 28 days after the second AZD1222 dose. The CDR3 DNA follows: TGCGCCAGCAGCCAAGTCTCTACAGATACGCAGTATTTT. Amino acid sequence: CASSQVSTDTQYF.